The 28 T cell receptor beta chains listed next were all sequenced from one sample in a study of blood T cell repertoires in COVID-19. Sequencing was performed with immunoSEQ multiplex PCR; in TCRdb, only in-frame clones are kept and a portion is missing. The sample consists of 100,000 to 110,000 clones, around four fifths of them appearing once. Input material: peripheral blood. Receptor source: a man aged 45-65 years with active or convalescent COVID-19.

There are a few counts of this clone. This chain uses TRBV9 with TRBJ1-1; perhaps TRBD1 as D (6 bases). Per germline, CDR1 SGDLS and CDR2 YYNGEE. Trimming removed 3 bases at V and 6 bases at J, with 12 bases between. The CDR3 runs 13 residues. For the CDR3, the DNA is TGTGCCAGCAGCGCAAGGACAGAATCTGAAGCTTTCTTT. Its translation: CASSARTESEAFF.

The chain couples TRBV4-1 to TRBJ1-5; 11 nucleotides agree with TRBD1. Per germline, CDR1 MGHRA and CDR2 YSYEKL. V was pared by 0 bases and J by 7 bases, with 5 bases of the junction left unmatched. The CDR3 is 16 amino acids. The CDR3 DNA reads as TGCGCCAGCAGCCAAGATGGACAGGGGGCTTACCAGCCCCAGCATTTT. It yields the protein CASSQDGQGAYQPQHF.

The chain uses TRBV9 and TRBJ2-1; D possibly corresponds to TRBD2 (6 bases). Trimming took off 3 bases at V and 1 base at J, with 17 bases between the two ends. The V gene's germline CDR1 is SGDLS and CDR2 YYNGEE. This CDR3 comprises 17 residues. This CDR3 reads CASSGSRDGSSYNEQFF. The CDR3 DNA sequence: TGTGCCAGCAGCGGTTCGAGAGACGGGAGTTCCTACAATGAGCAGTTCTTC.

This clone has just one count. V and J are TRBV7-8 and TRBJ2-2; no clear D. The CDR3 contains 14 residues. CDR1 and CDR2 from the germline V gene are SGHVS and FQNEAQ. With 0 bases removed from V and 4 bases from J, the gap between germline ends came to 6 bases. CDR3 DNA: TGTGCCAGCAGCTTAGCGGGCGCCACCGGGGAGCTGTTTTTT. Translating gives CASSLAGATGELFF.

The chain links TRBV5-1 to TRBJ2-5; D might be TRBD2 (5 bases). CDR3 length: 12 residues. Trimming removed 3 bases from V and 4 bases from J, with 7 bases in between. Germline CDR1 SGHRS, CDR2 YFSETQ. The CDR3 coding sequence is TGCGCCAGCAGCTCGGCGGGAGAGACCCAGTACTTC. Translated, it gives CASSSAGETQYF.

The CDR3 DNA reads TGTGCCATCAGTGCCCAGGGGCCGCCCGGGGAAAAACTGTTTTTT. This translates into CAISAQGPPGEKLFF. The chain is built from TRBV10-3 and TRBJ1-4; D might be TRBD1 (6 bases). The CDR3 is 15 amino acids. V was cut by 4 bases and J by 8 bases, with 17 bases left in between. Germline assignment: CDR1 ENHRY and CDR2 SYGVKD.

On this clone: The same CDR3 can be traced to other DNA sequences in this sample. The genes are TRBV5-1 and TRBJ2-2; the match to TRBD2 covers 7 bases. V dropped 0 bases and J dropped 0; count of bases not matched to a gene: 2. Germline assignment: CDR1 SGHRS and CDR2 YFSETQ. There are 16 residues in the CDR3. The CDR3: CASSLAAGANTGELFF. The CDR3 DNA reads TGCGCCAGCAGCTTGGCTGCGGGAGCGAACACCGGGGAGCTGTTTTTT.

The V call is TRBV6-5, the J call TRBJ2-1, with TRBD2 matching over 9 bases. Germline CDR1 and CDR2: MNHEY and SVGAGI. V was pared by 4 bases and J by 4 bases, with 8 bases of the junction left unmatched. The CDR3 spans 16 residues. The chain's CDR3 is CASSSPRAGGYNEQFF. The DNA for the CDR3 is TGTGCCAGCAGTTCCCCCCGAGCGGGAGGTTACAATGAGCAGTTCTTC.

This chain joins TRBV7-8 and TRBJ2-7; 9 positions agree with TRBD1. The CDR3 runs 14 residues. Unmatched junction bases numbered 4, after V lost 5 bases and J lost 2 bases. Per the germline V gene, CDR1 is SGHVS and CDR2 is FQNEAQ. Here the CDR3 DNA reads TGTGCCAGCAGCGCGACAGGGGGACCCTACGAGCAGTACTTC. Translated: CASSATGGPYEQYF.

The gene calls are TRBV6-5 and TRBJ2-7; 9 nucleotides align to TRBD2. J gave up 7 bases and V 6 bases, and 10 bases lay outside the gene matches. The germline CDR1 and CDR2 sequences are MNHEY and SVGAGI. The CDR3 has 14 amino acids. In DNA form, the CDR3 reads TGTGCCAGCAGGCCGCCGGGACTAGCTAGGGAGCAGTACTTC. It yields the protein CASRPPGLAREQYF.

The chain carries TRBV7-9 and TRBJ2-7; the D gene is possibly TRBD1 (5 bases). The CDR3 runs to 14 residues. From germline, CDR1 is SEHNR and CDR2 FQNEAQ (reference sequence). The V and J ends lost 1 base and 2 bases respectively, with 9 bases between them. The CDR3 bases are TGTGCCAGCAGCTTAGAGCAGGGTACCTACGAGCAGTACTTC. It specifies CASSLEQGTYEQYF.

The gene calls are TRBV12-5 and TRBJ1-2; no clear D. V was trimmed by 1 base and J by 6 bases, leaving 12 bases between them. The CDR3 totals 14 residues. CDR1 is LGHNT, CDR2 FRNRAP, per germline. The CDR3 bases are TGTGCTAGTGGTTTGGCCCCCTTTGGAGATGGCTACACCTTC. It specifies CASGLAPFGDGYTF. The full variable domain, rest sourced from reference TRBV12-5 and TRBJ1-2, is DARVTQTPRHKVTEMGQEVTMRCQPILGHNTVFWYRQTMMQGLELLAYFRNRAPLDDSGMPKDRFSAEMPDATLATLKIQPSEPRDSAVYFCASGLAPFGDGYTFGSGTRLTVV.

This chain connects TRBV19 to TRBJ2-1; possible D gene TRBD1, 6 bases. Trimming removed 7 bases at V and 2 bases at J, with 18 bases between. Germline V gene sequence: CDR1 LNHDA, CDR2 SQIVND (reference sequence). This CDR3 has 16 amino acids. DNA of the CDR3: TGTGCCAGTACCCCCCGGCCTACAGGGACCTACAATGAGCAGTTCTTC. This sequence encodes CASTPRPTGTYNEQFF.

The chain combines TRBV2 with TRBJ2-7; D is possibly TRBD2 (6 bases). V lost 3 bases and J 0 bases, leaving 9 bases between the germline ends. The germline V gene encodes CDR1 SNHLY and CDR2 FYNNEI. There are 14 residues in the CDR3. CDR3 sequence reads: CASSDGGSSYEQYF. DNA for the CDR3: TGTGCCAGCAGTGATGGGGGGAGCTCCTACGAGCAGTACTTC.

The CDR3 DNA reads TGTGCCAGCTCACCACCTACCGGGACTAGCGGAACCGGGGAGCTGTTTTTT. It specifies CASSPPTGTSGTGELFF. The genes are TRBV18 and TRBJ2-2, with 11 bases matching TRBD2. CDR3 size: 17 residues. Germline CDR1 reads KGHSH; CDR2 reads LQKENI. With V trimmed by 0 bases and J by 5 bases, 5 bases remained unmatched.

This clone was detected once. The chain has TRBV11-3 and TRBJ2-5; 13 nucleotides match TRBD2. J lost 2 bases, V lost 5 bases, and 5 bases had no gene match. This CDR3 spans 16 amino acids. Germline V lookup: CDR1 SGHNT, CDR2 YENEEA. CDR3 loop: CASSPGLAGEQETQYF. CDR3 bases: TGTGCCAGCAGCCCTGGACTAGCGGGAGAGCAAGAGACCCAGTACTTC.

The V and J genes are TRBV2 and TRBJ1-4; 8 bases align to TRBD1. J lost 5 bases, V lost 5 bases, and 7 bases had no gene match. The CDR3 loop spans 15 amino acids. CDR1 and CDR2 (germline): SNHLY, FYNNEI. CDR3 in amino acids: CASSWGQDVNEKLFF. The CDR3 coding sequence is TGTGCCAGCAGTTGGGGACAGGACGTAAATGAAAAACTGTTTTTT.

This chain uses TRBV5-1 with TRBJ2-3; possible D gene TRBD2, 5 bases. CDR1 is SGHRS, CDR2 YFSETQ, per germline. The V end was cut by 4 bases, the J end by 0 bases, with 6 bases between. CDR3 length: 13 residues. CDR3 protein: CASSRTSTDTQYF. In nucleotides, the CDR3 is TGCGCCAGCAGCAGGACTAGCACAGATACGCAGTATTTT.

The chain joins TRBV7-6 to TRBJ1-1; D gene ambiguous. Germline V gene data show CDR1 as SGHVS and CDR2 as FNYEAQ. V lost 3 bases and J 1 base, leaving 15 bases between the germline ends. The CDR3 runs to 16 residues. The DNA for the CDR3 is TGTGCCAGCAGCTTCTCCACCGGGTCTTGGAACACTGAAGCTTTCTTT. It yields the protein CASSFSTGSWNTEAFF.

The chain is built from TRBV3-1 (or the pseudogene TRBV3-2) and TRBJ1-2; D perhaps matches TRBD1 (6 bases). The CDR3 is made up of 14 amino acids. The V end lost 3 bases, the J end lost 8 bases, and 16 bases lay between the germline ends. Germline V gene data show CDR1 as LGHDT and CDR2 as YNNKEL (reference sequence). The CDR3 region has the DNA TGTGCCAGCAGCCATATATCAGGGGAGCGGGGCTACACCTTC. Translated, it gives CASSHISGERGYTF.

This chain joins TRBV27 and TRBJ2-6, with D maybe TRBD2 (6 bases). The V and J ends lost 1 base and 2 bases respectively, with 9 bases between them. The CDR3 contains 16 residues. Germline lookup yields CDR1 MNHEY and CDR2 SMNVEV (reference sequence). The CDR3 DNA sequence: TGTGCCAGCAGTTTATATGGGGAGGCTGGGGCCAACGTCCTGACTTTC. Translated: CASSLYGEAGANVLTF. The whole variable domain, filled in from reference TRBV27 and TRBJ2-6, reads EAQVTQNPRYLITVTGKKLTVTCSQNMNHEYMSWYRQDPGLGLRQIYYSMNVEVTDKGDVPEGYKVSRKEKRNFPLILESPSPNQTSLYFCASSLYGEAGANVLTFGAGSRLTVL.

This chain connects TRBV19 to TRBJ1-3; 7 bases are shared with TRBD1. J lost 0 bases, V lost 6 bases, and 2 bases had no gene match. The CDR3 runs 14 residues. Germline CDR1 and CDR2: LNHDA and SQIVND (reference sequence). The CDR3 is CASRGQFSGNTIYF. The CDR3, as DNA: TGTGCCAGTAGGGGACAGTTCTCTGGAAACACCATATATTTT.

This sequence joins TRBV6-1 and TRBJ1-2; D ambiguous. V lost 1 base, J lost 8 bases, and 20 bases lay in between. This CDR3 region has 16 residues. Germline V gene sequence: CDR1 MNHNS, CDR2 SASEGT. CDR3 amino acids: CASSEVEVELSRGYTF. In DNA form, the CDR3 reads TGTGCCAGCAGTGAAGTTGAAGTTGAGCTGTCTCGGGGCTACACCTTC.

This chain connects TRBV24-1 to TRBJ1-3; D is perhaps TRBD1 (6 bases). The ends were cut back, 3 bases at V and 0 bases at J, with 8 bases in the middle. This CDR3 region has 15 residues. Per germline, CDR1 KGHDR and CDR2 SFDVKD. The CDR3 here is CATSDPGVSGNTIYF. In DNA, the CDR3 is TGTGCCACCAGTGATCCAGGGGTCTCTGGAAACACCATATATTTT.

The rearrangement links TRBV5-4 to TRBJ2-3, with 12 bases lining up with TRBD2. The ends lost 4 bases at V and 6 bases at J; junction bases unmatched: 9. CDR1 and CDR2 (germline): SGHNT, YYREEE (reference sequence). The CDR3 totals 16 residues. The CDR3 region is CASSASGGAHGDTQYF. CDR3 nucleotides: TGTGCCAGCAGCGCTAGCGGGGGGGCTCACGGGGATACGCAGTATTTT.

CDR3 residues: CASSLKGAETQYF. For the CDR3, the DNA is TGTGCCAGCAGCCTGAAGGGGGCGGAGACCCAGTACTTC. The chain has TRBV3-1 (or the pseudogene TRBV3-2) and TRBJ2-5; 7 nucleotides line up with TRBD1. J gave up 5 bases and V 4 bases, and 4 bases lay outside the gene matches. The CDR3 length is 13 residues. Germline lookup yields CDR1 LGHDT and CDR2 YNNKEL (reference sequence).

The chain combines TRBV19 with TRBJ1-1; 9 bases are a match to TRBD1. CDR1 is LNHDA and CDR2 is SQIVND in the germline V gene (reference sequence). The CDR3 consists of 13 residues. Losses at the gene ends were 6 bases for V and 3 bases for J; bases not matched to a gene: 2. CDR3: CASSRQGDTEAFF. In DNA, the CDR3 is TGTGCCAGTAGCCGACAGGGGGACACTGAAGCTTTCTTT.

The chain recombines TRBV11-2 with TRBJ1-2; 7 bases are a match to TRBD1. V trimming: 3 bases; J trimming: 6 bases; junction bases outside the gene matches: 10. Germline CDR1 reads SGHAT; CDR2 reads FQNNGV. The CDR3 totals 15 residues. CDR3 amino acids: CASSFSPGTVNGYTF. DNA for the CDR3: TGTGCCAGCAGCTTTAGCCCCGGGACAGTGAATGGCTACACCTTC.